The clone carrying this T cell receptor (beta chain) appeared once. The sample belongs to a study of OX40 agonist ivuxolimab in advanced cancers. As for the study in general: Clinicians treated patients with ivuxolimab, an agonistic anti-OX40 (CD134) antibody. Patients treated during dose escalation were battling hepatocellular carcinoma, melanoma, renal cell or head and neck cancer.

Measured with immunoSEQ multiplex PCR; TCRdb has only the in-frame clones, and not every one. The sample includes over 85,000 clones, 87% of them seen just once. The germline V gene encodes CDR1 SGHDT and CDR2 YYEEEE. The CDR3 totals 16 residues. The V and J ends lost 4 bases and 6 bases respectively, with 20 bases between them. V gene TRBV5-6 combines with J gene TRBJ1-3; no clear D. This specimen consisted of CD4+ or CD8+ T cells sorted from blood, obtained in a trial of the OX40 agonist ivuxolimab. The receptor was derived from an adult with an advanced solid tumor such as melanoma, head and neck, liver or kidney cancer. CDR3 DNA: TGTGCCAGCAGCCTAGTTAGGGAGCCCGGGTTAAACACCATATATTTT. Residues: CASSLVREPGLNTIYF.